The present T cell receptor beta chain was sequenced within a study of human T cells and chemical hapten exposure. Germline CDR1 and CDR2: MNHEY and SVGEGT. The CDR3 extends over 15 amino acids. V was clipped by 8 bases and J by 6 bases; unmatched bases: 11. Time point reported: patch test 1, 2 weeks after DPC sensitization. Treatment given: therapeutic diphenylcyclopropenone sensitization with weekly scalp DPC. Each patch test followed a blood draw. Sample donors consisted of patients with alopecia, aged 18 to 70 years, who were suitable for DPC. TCRdb processed the RACE reads anew with MiXCR; each CDR3 protein has one entry. The table lists around 300,000 distinct CDR3 sequences, around 7% of them singletons. This clonotype was counted a few times.

This receptor was identified in a woman aged 18-29 years with alopecia areata. Some clones in this sample may be carry-over from other donors' samples. The sample was whole blood, taken in connection with sensitization to the hapten diphenylcyclopropenone (DPC). V is TRBV6-2 or TRBV6-3 and J is TRBJ2-7; 12 bases agree with TRBD1. Here the CDR3 DNA reads TGTGCCAGCCAACCCGTCGGGACAGGGGGCACCGAGCAGTACTTC. Translating it yields CASQPVGTGGTEQYF.